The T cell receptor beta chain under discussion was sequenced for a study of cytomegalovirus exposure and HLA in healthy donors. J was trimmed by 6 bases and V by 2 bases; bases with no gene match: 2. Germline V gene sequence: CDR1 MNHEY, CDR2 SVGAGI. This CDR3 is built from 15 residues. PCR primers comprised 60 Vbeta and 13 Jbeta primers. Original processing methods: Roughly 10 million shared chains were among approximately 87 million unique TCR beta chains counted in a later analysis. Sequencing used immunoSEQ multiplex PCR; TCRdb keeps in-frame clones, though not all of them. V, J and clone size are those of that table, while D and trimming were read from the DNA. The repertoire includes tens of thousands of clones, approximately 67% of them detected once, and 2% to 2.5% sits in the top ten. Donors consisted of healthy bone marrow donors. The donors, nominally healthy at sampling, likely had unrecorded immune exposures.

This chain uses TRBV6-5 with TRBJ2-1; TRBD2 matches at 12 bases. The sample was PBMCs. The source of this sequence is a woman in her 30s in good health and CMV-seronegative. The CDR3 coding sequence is TGTGCCAGCAGTTACCGACTAGCGGGGGTCAATGAGCAGTTCTTC. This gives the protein CASSYRLAGVNEQFF.